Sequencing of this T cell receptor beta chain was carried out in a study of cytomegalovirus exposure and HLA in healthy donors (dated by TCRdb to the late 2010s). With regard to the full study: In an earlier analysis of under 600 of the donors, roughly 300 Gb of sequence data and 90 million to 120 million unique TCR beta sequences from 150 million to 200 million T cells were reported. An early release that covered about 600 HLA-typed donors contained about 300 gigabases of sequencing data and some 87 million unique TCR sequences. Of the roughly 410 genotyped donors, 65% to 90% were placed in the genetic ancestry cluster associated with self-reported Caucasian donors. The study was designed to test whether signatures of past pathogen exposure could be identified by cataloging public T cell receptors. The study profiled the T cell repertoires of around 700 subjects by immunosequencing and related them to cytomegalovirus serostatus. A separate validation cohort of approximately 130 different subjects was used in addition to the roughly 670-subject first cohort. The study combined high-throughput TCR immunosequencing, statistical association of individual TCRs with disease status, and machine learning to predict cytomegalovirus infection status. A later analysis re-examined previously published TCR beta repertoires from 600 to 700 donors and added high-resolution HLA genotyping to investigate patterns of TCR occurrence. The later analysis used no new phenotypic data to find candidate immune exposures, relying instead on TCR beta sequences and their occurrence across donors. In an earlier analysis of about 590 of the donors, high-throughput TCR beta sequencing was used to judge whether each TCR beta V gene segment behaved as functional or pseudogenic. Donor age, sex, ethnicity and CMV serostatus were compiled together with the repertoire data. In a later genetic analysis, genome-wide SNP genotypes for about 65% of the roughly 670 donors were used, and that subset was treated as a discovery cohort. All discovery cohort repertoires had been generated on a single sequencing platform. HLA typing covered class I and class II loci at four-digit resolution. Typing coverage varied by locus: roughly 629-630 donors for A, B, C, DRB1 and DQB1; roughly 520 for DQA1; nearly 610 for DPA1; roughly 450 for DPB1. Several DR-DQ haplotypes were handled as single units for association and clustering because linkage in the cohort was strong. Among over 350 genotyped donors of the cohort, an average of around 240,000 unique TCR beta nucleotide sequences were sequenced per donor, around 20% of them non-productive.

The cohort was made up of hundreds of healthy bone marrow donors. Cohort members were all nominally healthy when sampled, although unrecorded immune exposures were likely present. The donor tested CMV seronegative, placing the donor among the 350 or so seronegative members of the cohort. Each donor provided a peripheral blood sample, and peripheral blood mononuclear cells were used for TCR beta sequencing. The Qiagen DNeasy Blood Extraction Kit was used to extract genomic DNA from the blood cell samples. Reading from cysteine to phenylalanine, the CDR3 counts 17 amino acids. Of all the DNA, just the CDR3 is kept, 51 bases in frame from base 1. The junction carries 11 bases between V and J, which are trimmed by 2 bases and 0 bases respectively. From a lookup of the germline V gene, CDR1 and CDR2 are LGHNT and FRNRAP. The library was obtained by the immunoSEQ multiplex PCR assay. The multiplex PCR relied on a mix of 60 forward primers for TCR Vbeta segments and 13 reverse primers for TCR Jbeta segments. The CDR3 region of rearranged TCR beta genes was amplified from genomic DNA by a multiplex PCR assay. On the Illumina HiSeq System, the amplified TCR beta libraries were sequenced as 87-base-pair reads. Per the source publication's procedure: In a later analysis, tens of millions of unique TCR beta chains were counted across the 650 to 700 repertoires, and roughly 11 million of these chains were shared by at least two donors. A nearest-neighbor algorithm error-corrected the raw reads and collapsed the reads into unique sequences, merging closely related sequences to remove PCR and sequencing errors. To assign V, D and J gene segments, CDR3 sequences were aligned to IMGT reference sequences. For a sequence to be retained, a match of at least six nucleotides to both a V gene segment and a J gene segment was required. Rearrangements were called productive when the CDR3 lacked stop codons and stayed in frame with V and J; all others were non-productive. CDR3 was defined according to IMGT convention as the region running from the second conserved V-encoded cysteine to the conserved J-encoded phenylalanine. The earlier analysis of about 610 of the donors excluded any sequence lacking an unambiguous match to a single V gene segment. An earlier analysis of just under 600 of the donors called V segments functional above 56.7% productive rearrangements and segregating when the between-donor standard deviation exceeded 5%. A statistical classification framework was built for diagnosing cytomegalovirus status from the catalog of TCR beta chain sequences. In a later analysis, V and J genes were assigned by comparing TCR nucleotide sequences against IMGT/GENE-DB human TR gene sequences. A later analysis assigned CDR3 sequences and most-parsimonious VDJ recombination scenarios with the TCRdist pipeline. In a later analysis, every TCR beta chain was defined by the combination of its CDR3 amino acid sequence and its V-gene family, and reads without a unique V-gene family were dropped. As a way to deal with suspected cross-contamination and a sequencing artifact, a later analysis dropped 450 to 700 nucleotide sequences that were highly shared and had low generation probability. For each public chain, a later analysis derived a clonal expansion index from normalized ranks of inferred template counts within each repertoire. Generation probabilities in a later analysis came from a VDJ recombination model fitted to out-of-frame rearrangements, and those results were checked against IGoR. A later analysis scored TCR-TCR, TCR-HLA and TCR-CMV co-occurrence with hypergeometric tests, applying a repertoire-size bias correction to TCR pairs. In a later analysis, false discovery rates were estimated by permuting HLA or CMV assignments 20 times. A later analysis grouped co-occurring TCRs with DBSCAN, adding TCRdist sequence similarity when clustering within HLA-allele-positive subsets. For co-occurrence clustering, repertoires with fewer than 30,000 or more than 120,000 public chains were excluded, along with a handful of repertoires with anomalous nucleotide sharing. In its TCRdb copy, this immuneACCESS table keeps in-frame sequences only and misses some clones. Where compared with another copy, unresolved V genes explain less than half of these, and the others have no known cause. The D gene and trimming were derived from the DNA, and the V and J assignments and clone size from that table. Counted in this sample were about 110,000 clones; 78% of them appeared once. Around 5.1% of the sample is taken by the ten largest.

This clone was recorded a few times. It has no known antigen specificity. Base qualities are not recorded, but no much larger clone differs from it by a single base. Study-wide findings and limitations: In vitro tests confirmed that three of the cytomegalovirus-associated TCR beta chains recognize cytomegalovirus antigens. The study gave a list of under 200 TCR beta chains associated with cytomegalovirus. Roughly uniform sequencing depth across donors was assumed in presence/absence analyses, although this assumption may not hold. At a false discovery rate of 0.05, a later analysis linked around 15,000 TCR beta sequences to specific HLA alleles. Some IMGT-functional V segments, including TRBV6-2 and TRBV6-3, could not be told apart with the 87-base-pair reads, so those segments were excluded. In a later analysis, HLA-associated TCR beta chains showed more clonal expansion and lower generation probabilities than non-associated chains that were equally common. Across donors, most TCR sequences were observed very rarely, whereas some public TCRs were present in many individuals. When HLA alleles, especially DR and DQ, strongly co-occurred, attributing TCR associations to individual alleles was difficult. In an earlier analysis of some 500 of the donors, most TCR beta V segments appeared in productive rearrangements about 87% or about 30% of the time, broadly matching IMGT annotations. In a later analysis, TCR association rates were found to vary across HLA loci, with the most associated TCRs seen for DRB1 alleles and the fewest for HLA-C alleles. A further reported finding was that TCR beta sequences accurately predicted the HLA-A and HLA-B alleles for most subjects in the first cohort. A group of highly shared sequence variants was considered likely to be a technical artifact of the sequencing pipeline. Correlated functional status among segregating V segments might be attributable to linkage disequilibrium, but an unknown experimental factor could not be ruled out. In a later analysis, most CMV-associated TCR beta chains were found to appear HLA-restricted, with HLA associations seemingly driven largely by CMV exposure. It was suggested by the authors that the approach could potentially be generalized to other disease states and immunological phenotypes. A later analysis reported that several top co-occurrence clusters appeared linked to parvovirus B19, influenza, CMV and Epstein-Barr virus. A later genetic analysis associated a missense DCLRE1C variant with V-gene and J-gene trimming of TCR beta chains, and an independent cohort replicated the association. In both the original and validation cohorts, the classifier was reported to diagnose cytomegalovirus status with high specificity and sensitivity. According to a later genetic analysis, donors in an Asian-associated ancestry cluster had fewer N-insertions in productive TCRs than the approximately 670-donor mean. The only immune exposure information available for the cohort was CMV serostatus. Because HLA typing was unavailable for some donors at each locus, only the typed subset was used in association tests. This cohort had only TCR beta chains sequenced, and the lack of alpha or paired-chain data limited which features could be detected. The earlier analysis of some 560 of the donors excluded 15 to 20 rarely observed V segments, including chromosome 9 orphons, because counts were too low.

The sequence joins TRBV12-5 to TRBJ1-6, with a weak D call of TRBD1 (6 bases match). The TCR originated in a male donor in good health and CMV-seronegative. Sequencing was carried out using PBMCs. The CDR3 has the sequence CASGLQGSRSYNSPLHF. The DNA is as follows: TGTGCTAGTGGTTTGCAGGGGAGCCGCTCCTATAATTCACCCCTCCACTTT. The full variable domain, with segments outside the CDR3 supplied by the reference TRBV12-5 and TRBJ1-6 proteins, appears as DARVTQTPRHKVTEMGQEVTMRCQPILGHNTVFWYRQTMMQGLELLAYFRNRAPLDDSGMPKDRFSAEMPDATLATLKIQPSEPRDSAVYFCASGLQGSRSYNSPLHFGNGTRLTVT.